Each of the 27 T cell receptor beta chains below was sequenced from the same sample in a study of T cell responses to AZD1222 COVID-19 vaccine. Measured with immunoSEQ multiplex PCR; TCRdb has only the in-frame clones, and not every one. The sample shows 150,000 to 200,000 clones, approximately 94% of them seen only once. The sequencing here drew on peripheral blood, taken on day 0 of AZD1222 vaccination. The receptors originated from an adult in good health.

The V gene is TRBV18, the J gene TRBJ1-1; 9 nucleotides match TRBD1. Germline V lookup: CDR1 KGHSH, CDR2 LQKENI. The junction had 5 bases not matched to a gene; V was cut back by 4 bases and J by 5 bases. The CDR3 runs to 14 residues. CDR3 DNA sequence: TGTGCCAGCTCACAGAACAGGGGGCAAACTGAAGCTTTCTTT. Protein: CASSQNRGQTEAFF.

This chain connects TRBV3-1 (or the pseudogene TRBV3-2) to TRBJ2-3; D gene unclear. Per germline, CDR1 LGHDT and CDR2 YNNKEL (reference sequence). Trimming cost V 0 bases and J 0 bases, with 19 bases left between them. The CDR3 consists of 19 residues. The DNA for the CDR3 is TGTGCCAGCAGCCAAGAGGGCTGGGTCGGTAAGCTTAGCACAGATACGCAGTATTTT. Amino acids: CASSQEGWVGKLSTDTQYF.

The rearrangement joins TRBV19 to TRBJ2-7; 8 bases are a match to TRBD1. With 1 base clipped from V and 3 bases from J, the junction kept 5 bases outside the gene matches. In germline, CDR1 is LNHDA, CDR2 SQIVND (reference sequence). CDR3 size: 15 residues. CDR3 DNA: TGTGCCAGTAGTATAGGTCCGGGACAGGACTACGAGCAGTACTTC. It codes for CASSIGPGQDYEQYF.

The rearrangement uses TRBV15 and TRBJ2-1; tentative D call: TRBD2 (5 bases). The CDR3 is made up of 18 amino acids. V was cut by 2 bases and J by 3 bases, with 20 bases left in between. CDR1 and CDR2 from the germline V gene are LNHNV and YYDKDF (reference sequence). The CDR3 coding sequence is TGTGCCACCAGCAGATCAACCCTCCTAGGCGGGTTCTACAATGAGCAGTTCTTC. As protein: CATSRSTLLGGFYNEQFF.

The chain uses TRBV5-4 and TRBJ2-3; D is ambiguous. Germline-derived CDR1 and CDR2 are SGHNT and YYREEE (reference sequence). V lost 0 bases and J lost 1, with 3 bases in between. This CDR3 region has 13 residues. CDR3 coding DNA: TGTGCCAGCAGCTTGGGCGGCACAGATACGCAGTATTTT. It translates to CASSLGGTDTQYF. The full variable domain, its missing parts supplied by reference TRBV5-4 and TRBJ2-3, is ETGVTQSPTHLIKTRGQQVTLRCSSQSGHNTVSWYQQALGQGPQFIFQYYREEENGRGNFPPRFSGLQFPNYSSELNVNALELDDSALYLCASSLGGTDTQYFGPGTRLTVL.

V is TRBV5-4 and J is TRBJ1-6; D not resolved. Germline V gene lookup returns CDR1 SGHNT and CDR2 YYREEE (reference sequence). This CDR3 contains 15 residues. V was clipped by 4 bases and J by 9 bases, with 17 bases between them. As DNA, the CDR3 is TGTGCCAGCAGCGGAGAGTCCACCGTGGGTTCACCCCTCCACTTT. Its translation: CASSGESTVGSPLHF.

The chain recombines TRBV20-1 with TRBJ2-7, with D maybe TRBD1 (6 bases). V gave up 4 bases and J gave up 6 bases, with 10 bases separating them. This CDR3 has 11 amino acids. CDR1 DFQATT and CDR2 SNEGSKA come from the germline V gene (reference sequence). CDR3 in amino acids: CSAKDRPEQYF. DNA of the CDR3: TGCAGTGCTAAAGACAGGCCCGAGCAGTACTTC.

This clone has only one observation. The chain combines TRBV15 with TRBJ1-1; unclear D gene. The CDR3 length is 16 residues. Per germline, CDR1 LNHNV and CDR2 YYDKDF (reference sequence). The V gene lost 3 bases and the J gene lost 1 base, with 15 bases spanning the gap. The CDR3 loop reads CATSSVFGVGNTEAFF. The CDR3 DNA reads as TGTGCCACCAGCAGTGTATTTGGGGTGGGGAACACTGAAGCTTTCTTT.

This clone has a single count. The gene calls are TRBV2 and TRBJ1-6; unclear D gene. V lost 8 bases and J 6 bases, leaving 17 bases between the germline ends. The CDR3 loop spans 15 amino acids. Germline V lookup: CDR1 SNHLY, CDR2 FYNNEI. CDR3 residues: CASRRREGGNSPLHF. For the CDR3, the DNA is TGTGCCAGCCGCCGGAGGGAGGGTGGTAATTCACCCCTCCACTTT.

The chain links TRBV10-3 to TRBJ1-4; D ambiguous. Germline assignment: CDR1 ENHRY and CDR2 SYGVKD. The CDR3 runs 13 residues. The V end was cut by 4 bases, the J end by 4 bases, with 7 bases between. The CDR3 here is CAISGGDNEKLFF. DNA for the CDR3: TGTGCCATCAGTGGAGGAGATAATGAAAAACTGTTTTTT.

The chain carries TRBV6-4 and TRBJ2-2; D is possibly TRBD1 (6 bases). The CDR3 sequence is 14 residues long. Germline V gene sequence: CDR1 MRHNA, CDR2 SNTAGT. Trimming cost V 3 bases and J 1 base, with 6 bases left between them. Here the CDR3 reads CASSEGQNTGELFF. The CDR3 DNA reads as TGTGCCAGCAGTGAGGGACAGAACACCGGGGAGCTGTTTTTT.

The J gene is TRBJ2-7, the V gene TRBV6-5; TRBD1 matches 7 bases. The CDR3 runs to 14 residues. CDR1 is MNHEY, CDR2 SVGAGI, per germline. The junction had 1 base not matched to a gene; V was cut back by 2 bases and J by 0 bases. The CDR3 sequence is CASSYRDSSYEQYF. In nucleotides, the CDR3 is TGTGCCAGCAGTTACCGGGACAGCTCCTACGAGCAGTACTTC.

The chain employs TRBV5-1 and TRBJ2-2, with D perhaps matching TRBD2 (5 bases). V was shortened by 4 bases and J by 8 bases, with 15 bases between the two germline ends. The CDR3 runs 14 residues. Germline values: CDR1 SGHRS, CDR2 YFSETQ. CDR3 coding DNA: TGCGCCAGCAGCCGGGAACCGGGTTTGGGGGAGCTGTTTTTT. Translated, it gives CASSREPGLGELFF.

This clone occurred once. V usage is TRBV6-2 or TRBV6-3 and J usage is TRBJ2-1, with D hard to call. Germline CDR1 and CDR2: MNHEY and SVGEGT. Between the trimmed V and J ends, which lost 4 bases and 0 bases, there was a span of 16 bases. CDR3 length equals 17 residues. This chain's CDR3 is CASSSPDRSSSYNEQFF. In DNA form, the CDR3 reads TGTGCCAGCAGTTCTCCGGATCGGTCGAGCTCCTACAATGAGCAGTTCTTC.

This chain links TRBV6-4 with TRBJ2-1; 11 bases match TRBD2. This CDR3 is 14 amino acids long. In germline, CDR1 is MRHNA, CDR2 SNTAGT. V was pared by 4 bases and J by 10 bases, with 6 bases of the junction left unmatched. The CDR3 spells CASSVLAGETEQFF. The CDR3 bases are TGTGCCAGCAGTGTACTAGCGGGAGAGACCGAGCAGTTCTTC.

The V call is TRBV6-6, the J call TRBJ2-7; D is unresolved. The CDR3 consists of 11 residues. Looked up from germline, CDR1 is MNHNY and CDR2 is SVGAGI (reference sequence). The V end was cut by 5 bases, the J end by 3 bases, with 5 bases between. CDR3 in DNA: TGTGCCAGCAGTCATCACTACGAGCAGTACTTC. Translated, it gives CASSHHYEQYF.

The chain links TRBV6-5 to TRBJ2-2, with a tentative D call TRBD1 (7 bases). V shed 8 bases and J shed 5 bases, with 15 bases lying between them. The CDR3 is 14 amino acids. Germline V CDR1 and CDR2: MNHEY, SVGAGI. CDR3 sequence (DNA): TGTGCCAGCGGAAGGAGGGGGCTGACCGGGGAGCTGTTTTTT. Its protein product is CASGRRGLTGELFF.

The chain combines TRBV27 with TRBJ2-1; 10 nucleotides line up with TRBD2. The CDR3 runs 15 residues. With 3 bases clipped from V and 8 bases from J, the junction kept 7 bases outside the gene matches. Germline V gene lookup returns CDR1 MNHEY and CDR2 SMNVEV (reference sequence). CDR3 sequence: CASSFGSSGSYEQFF. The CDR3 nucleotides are TGTGCCAGCAGTTTCGGGTCTAGCGGGAGCTATGAGCAGTTCTTC.

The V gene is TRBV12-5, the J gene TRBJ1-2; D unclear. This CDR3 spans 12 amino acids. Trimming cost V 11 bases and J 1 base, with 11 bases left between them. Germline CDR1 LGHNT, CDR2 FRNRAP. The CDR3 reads CASGRSNYGYTF. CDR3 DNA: TGTGCTTCGGGGAGGAGTAACTATGGCTACACCTTC. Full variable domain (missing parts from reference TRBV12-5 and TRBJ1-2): DARVTQTPRHKVTEMGQEVTMRCQPILGHNTVFWYRQTMMQGLELLAYFRNRAPLDDSGMPKDRFSAEMPDATLATLKIQPSEPRDSAVYFCASGRSNYGYTFGSGTRLTVV.

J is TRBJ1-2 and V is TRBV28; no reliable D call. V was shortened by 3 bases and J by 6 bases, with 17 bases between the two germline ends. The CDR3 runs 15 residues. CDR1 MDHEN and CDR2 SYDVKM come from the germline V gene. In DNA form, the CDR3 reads TGTGCCAGCAGTTTTCCTTTCGAGGTACGCGATGGCTACACCTTC. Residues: CASSFPFEVRDGYTF.

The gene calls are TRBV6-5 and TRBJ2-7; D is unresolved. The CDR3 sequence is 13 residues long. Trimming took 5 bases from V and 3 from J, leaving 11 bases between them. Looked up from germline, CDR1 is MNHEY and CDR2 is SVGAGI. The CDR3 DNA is TGTGCCAGCAGTCTTTTGGGCCTCTACGAGCAGTACTTC. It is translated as CASSLLGLYEQYF.

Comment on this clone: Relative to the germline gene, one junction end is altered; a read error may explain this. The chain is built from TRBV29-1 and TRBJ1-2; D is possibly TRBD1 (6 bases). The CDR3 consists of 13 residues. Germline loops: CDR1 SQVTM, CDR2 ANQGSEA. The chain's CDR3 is CSVEGGANYGYTF. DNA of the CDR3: TGCAGCGTTGAAGGGGGGGCTAATTATGGCTACACCTTC.

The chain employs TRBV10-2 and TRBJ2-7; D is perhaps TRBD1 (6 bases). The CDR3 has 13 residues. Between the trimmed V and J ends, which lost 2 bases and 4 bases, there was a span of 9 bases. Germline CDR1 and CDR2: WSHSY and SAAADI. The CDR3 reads CASSEMRGYEQYF. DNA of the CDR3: TGCGCCAGCAGTGAGATGAGGGGGTACGAGCAGTACTTC.

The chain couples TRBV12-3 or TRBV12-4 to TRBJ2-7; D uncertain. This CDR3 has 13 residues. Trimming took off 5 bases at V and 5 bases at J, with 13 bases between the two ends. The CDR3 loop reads CASSTQRSHEQYF. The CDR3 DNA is TGTGCCAGCAGTACTCAAAGGTCCCACGAGCAGTACTTC.

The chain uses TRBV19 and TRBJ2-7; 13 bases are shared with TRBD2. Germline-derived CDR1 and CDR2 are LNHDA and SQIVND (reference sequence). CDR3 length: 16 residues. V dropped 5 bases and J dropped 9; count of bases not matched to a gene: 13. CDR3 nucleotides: TGTGCCAGTAGTGGAACCGGGACTAGCGGGGCCCTTGTGCAGTACTTC. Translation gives CASSGTGTSGALVQYF.

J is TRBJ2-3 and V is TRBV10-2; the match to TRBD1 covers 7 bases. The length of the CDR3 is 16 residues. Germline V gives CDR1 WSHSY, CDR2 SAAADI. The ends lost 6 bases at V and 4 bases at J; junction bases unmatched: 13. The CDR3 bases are TGCGCCAGCAGCTCACCCCGGGACAGTACTTCAGATACGCAGTATTTT. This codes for CASSSPRDSTSDTQYF.

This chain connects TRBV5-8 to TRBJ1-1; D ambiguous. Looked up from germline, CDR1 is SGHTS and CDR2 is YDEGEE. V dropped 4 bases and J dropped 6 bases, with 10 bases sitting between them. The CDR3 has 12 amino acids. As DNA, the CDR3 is TGTGCCAGCAGCCCTCGGAGCGCTGAAGCTTTCTTT. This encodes CASSPRSAEAFF.